This T cell receptor beta chain emerged from a study of neurological immune-mediated disorders. This CDR3 comprises 16 residues. Trimming left V 5 bases short and J 0 bases short, with 13 bases between. The V gene's germline CDR1 is SGHTA and CDR2 FQGTGA. At least ten counts were recorded for this clonotype. One entry per CDR3 protein, called by TCRdb with MiXCR from the 5' RACE reads. The table has about 74,000 distinct CDR3 sequences, around 5.5% seen once; the top ten hold about 7.4%. This chain uses TRBV7-3 with TRBJ2-2; D possibly corresponds to TRBD2 (6 bases). This sequence was found in a man between 18 and 35 years old with multiple sclerosis. Sequences were obtained from PBMCs. The chain's CDR3 is CASSAGRLANTGELFF. In DNA, the CDR3 is TGTGCCAGCAGCGCCGGAAGACTAGCGAACACCGGGGAGCTGTTTTTT.